Following are 21 T cell receptor beta chains from one sample sequenced in a study of cytomegalovirus exposure and HLA in healthy donors. Use of 60 Vbeta and 13 Jbeta primers characterized the PCR. Profiling relied on immunoSEQ multiplex PCR, and the TCRdb table lists in-frame clones only, not all of them. This table has roughly 150,000 clones, approximately 75% appearing once. The sample was PBMCs. The source is a man aged 45-65 years in good health and CMV-seropositive.

The chain uses TRBV10-1 and TRBJ2-2; 7 bases map to TRBD2. With 6 bases clipped from V and 5 bases from J, the junction kept 3 bases outside the gene matches. The CDR3 runs 13 residues. Germline CDR1 and CDR2: WNHNN and SYGVQD (reference sequence). The CDR3 spells CASRSGETGELFF. The CDR3 DNA sequence: TGCGCCAGCAGAAGCGGGGAGACCGGGGAGCTGTTTTTT.

This rearrangement joins TRBV2 to TRBJ1-2, with a tentative D call TRBD1 (5 bases). The CDR3 has 16 residues. Per germline, CDR1 SNHLY and CDR2 FYNNEI. With 6 bases removed from V and 0 bases from J, the gap between germline ends came to 17 bases. The CDR3 is CASRRTRASTNYGYTF. The CDR3 DNA sequence: TGTGCCAGCAGAAGGACACGGGCATCAACTAACTATGGCTACACCTTC.

The chain is built from TRBV29-1 and TRBJ2-2; D gene unclear. V dropped 5 bases and J dropped 0 bases, with 13 bases sitting between them. The length of the CDR3 is 15 residues. CDR1 and CDR2 from the germline V gene are SQVTM and ANQGSEA. The CDR3 DNA is TGCAGCGTTTACAGTGCTCTTGCGAACACCGGGGAGCTGTTTTTT. This encodes CSVYSALANTGELFF.

This chain links TRBV27 with TRBJ2-7; TRBD1 might be the D (5 bases). This CDR3 comprises 15 residues. V shed 8 bases and J shed 2 bases, with 19 bases lying between them. CDR1 is MNHEY, CDR2 SMNVEV, per germline (reference sequence). The CDR3 sequence: CASHPQGEKAYEQYF. The CDR3 DNA is TGTGCCAGCCACCCTCAGGGCGAGAAAGCCTACGAGCAGTACTTC.

The J gene is TRBJ1-2, the V gene TRBV23-1; 7 bases are shared with TRBD1. TRBV23-1 falls under the ORF class, with uncertain function. This CDR3 has 17 amino acids. V gave up 3 bases and J gave up 1 base; unmatched junction bases: 11. CDR3 residues: CASSHRAGTASNYGYTF. In DNA, the CDR3 is TGCGCCAGCAGTCACCGAGCCGGGACAGCGAGTAACTATGGCTACACCTTC.

J is TRBJ1-4 and V is TRBV6-6, with D perhaps matching TRBD1 (5 bases). V was pared by 7 bases and J by 7 bases, with 13 bases between. CDR3 length equals 13 residues. The germline V gene has CDR1 MNHNY and CDR2 SVGAGI (reference sequence). CDR3 residues: CASNPRGGEKLFF. Written as DNA, the CDR3 is TGTGCCAGCAACCCGAGGGGAGGTGAAAAACTGTTTTTT.

The chain employs TRBV6-1 and TRBJ2-7; 7 bases match TRBD2. After removal of 4 bases from V and 0 bases from J, the junction contained 6 bases not matched to a gene. The CDR3 runs to 15 residues. CDR1 and CDR2 (germline): MNHNS, SASEGT. The CDR3 loop reads CASSGPSGTSYEQYF. CDR3 in DNA: TGTGCCAGCAGTGGTCCTAGCGGCACCTCCTACGAGCAGTACTTC.

The chain is built from TRBV7-9 and TRBJ2-7, with 8 bases fitting TRBD2. The CDR3 sequence is 17 residues long. The trim removed 1 base at V and 3 bases at J, leaving 11 bases unmatched. CDR1 is SEHNR and CDR2 is FQNEAQ in the germline V gene (reference sequence). This chain's CDR3 is CASSLVNLGLGVYEQYF. As DNA, the CDR3 is TGTGCCAGCAGCTTAGTAAATTTGGGACTAGGGGTCTACGAGCAGTACTTC.

V and J are TRBV29-1 and TRBJ1-1; the match to TRBD1 covers 8 bases. The CDR3 consists of 10 residues. Germline V CDR1 and CDR2: SQVTM, ANQGSEA. After removal of 3 bases from V and 12 bases from J, the junction contained 3 bases not matched to a gene. This chain's CDR3 is CSVDRQGTFF. The CDR3 coding sequence is TGCAGCGTTGATCGACAGGGGACTTTCTTT.

The gene calls are TRBV9 and TRBJ2-1; 10 bases map to TRBD2. The CDR3 consists of 16 residues. V was clipped by 3 bases and J by 1 base; unmatched bases: 4. Germline assignment: CDR1 SGDLS and CDR2 YYNGEE. CDR3 DNA sequence: TGTGCCAGCAGCGACGGGACTAGCGTTTCCTACAATGAGCAGTTCTTC. It translates to CASSDGTSVSYNEQFF.

V and J are TRBV7-9 and TRBJ2-5, with D possibly TRBD2 on 5 matching bases. The germline V gene encodes CDR1 SEHNR and CDR2 FQNEAQ (reference sequence). The CDR3 contains 14 residues. Trimming removed 4 bases at V and 2 bases at J, with 11 bases between. This chain's CDR3 is CASSSHWRQETQYF. Written as DNA, the CDR3 is TGTGCCAGCAGCTCCCACTGGAGGCAAGAGACCCAGTACTTC.

The chain carries TRBV4-2 and TRBJ1-2; no definite D call. This CDR3 comprises 13 residues. The germline CDR1 and CDR2 sequences are LGHNA and YNFKEQ. CDR3 sequence: CAAQGRVENGYTF. The CDR3 coding sequence is TGTGCGGCCCAAGGGAGAGTAGAAAATGGCTACACCTTC.

The V call is TRBV29-1, the J call TRBJ1-2; 8 positions match TRBD1. The ends lost 4 bases at V and 1 base at J; junction bases unmatched: 8. CDR1 SQVTM and CDR2 ANQGSEA come from the germline V gene. This CDR3 comprises 15 residues. CDR3 protein: CSVAIGTGSNYGYTF. The CDR3 DNA is TGCAGCGTTGCGATCGGGACAGGAAGTAACTATGGCTACACCTTC.

The chain has TRBV19 and TRBJ1-5, with 7 bases that match TRBD1. The CDR3 contains 16 residues. Trimming at V came to 4 bases and at J to 0 bases, leaving 6 bases not matched to a gene. Germline V CDR1 and CDR2: LNHDA, SQIVND (reference sequence). This chain's CDR3 is CASSTPTGISNQPQHF. The DNA for the CDR3 is TGTGCCAGTAGTACCCCGACAGGGATTAGCAATCAGCCCCAGCATTTT.

The chain recombines TRBV4-2 with TRBJ2-3, with TRBD2 matching over 9 bases. The germline V gene has CDR1 LGHNA and CDR2 YNFKEQ. The V segment lost 0 bases and the J segment 9 bases; nucleotides outside the gene matches: 4. This CDR3 has 14 residues. The CDR3 nucleotides read TGTGCCAGCAGCCAAGAGAAGCGGGGGGTCACGCAGTATTTT. Translated, it gives CASSQEKRGVTQYF.

This rearrangement joins TRBV6-5 to TRBJ2-3, with D tentatively TRBD1 (5 bases). Trimming removed 3 bases from V and 3 bases from J, with 10 bases in between. This CDR3 comprises 14 residues. The germline CDR1 and CDR2 sequences are MNHEY and SVGAGI. The CDR3 here is CASSYMKGTDTQYF. Here the CDR3 DNA reads TGTGCCAGCAGTTATATGAAGGGGACAGATACGCAGTATTTT.

The chain combines TRBV25-1 with TRBJ1-5; the D is unclear. Germline V gives CDR1 MGHDK, CDR2 SYGVNS. V was pared by 5 bases and J by 5 bases, with 13 bases between. This CDR3 is 14 amino acids long. The CDR3 spells CASSPPSPYQPQHF. The DNA for the CDR3 is TGTGCCAGCAGTCCCCCTAGCCCATATCAGCCCCAGCATTTT. The whole variable domain, filled in from reference TRBV25-1 and TRBJ1-5, reads EADIYQTPRYLVIGTGKKITLECSQTMGHDKMYWYQQDPGMELHLIHYSYGVNSTEKGDLSSESTVSRIRTEHFPLTLESARPSHTSQYLCASSPPSPYQPQHFGDGTRLSIL.

This clone turned up a few times. The V gene is TRBV4-1, the J gene TRBJ2-1, with 12 bases lining up with TRBD2. The germline CDR1 and CDR2 sequences are MGHRA and YSYEKL. Trimming took 0 bases from V and 8 from J; bases not matched to a gene: 8. The CDR3 runs 17 residues. CDR3 nucleotides: TGCGCCAGCAGCCAAGATCTAGGGAGACTAGCGGGGGATGAGCAGTTCTTC. This codes for CASSQDLGRLAGDEQFF.

V gene TRBV5-1 combines with J gene TRBJ2-3, with 9 positions matching TRBD1. There are 15 residues in the CDR3. Germline-derived CDR1 and CDR2 are SGHRS and YFSETQ. The ends lost 3 bases at V and 0 bases at J; junction bases unmatched: 2. CDR3 DNA: TGCGCCAGCAGCTCTGGGACAGGGAGCACAGATACGCAGTATTTT. This gives the protein CASSSGTGSTDTQYF.

The chain uses TRBV13 and TRBJ2-2; TRBD2 matches 10 bases. The V segment lost 2 bases and the J segment 6 bases; nucleotides outside the gene matches: 6. In germline, CDR1 is PRHDT, CDR2 FYEKMQ (reference sequence). The CDR3 loop spans 16 amino acids. The DNA of the CDR3 is TGTGCCAGCAGCTTACTCAGCGGGGGGGCGGCCGGGGAGCTGTTTTTT. This translates into CASSLLSGGAAGELFF.

The V call is TRBV5-4, the J call TRBJ2-5; 12 bases map to TRBD2. This CDR3 is built from 16 residues. With V trimmed by 4 bases and J by 4 bases, 8 bases remained unmatched. Germline loops: CDR1 SGHNT, CDR2 YYREEE (reference sequence). The CDR3 DNA sequence: TGTGCCAGCAGCGGGAGGACTAGCGGGGTAGCAGAGACCCAGTACTTC. Residues: CASSGRTSGVAETQYF.